This TCR beta chain was observed in a study of blood T cell repertoires in COVID-19. Study at large: The United States, Italy and Spain provided the acute and convalescent COVID-19 samples.

Profiled with immunoSEQ multiplex PCR; TCRdb holds only in-frame clones, not every one. The sample includes almost 90,000 clones, over 80% of them seen just once. The source is a man aged 80 or over with acute or convalescent COVID-19. The specimen was peripheral blood.

Here the CDR3 reads CASSIQTGGENTEAFF. DNA of the CDR3: TGTGCCAGCAGCATACAGACAGGGGGGGAGAACACTGAAGCTTTCTTT. V is TRBV21-1 and J is TRBJ1-1; the DNA was not compared with TRBD1, the D call given in the table. TRBV21-1 is noted as a pseudogene. This CDR3 spans 16 amino acids.